The 9 T cell receptor beta chains reported below all come from one sample, sequenced in a study of OX40 agonist ivuxolimab in advanced cancers. Preparation of the library involved the immunoSEQ multiplex PCR assay. The clones in this table, taken by TCRdb from immuneACCESS, are in-frame only. Not every clone is retained; where verified, under half of the shortfall comes from an unresolved V gene, and the cause of the rest is unknown. The sample table holds approximately 40,000 clones, of which approximately 88% were seen once. Of the sample, roughly 25% falls within the top ten clones. Source: CD4+ or CD8+ T cells sorted from blood, taken in a trial of the OX40 agonist ivuxolimab. The origin of the receptors is an adult with an advanced solid tumor such as melanoma, head and neck, liver or kidney cancer.

The chain couples TRBV7-9 to TRBJ1-2; 8 positions match TRBD1. CDR3 size: 17 residues. Germline V lookup: CDR1 SEHNR, CDR2 FQNEAQ (reference sequence). V dropped 5 bases and J dropped 8; count of bases not matched to a gene: 19. CDR3 residues: CASSAVGGQVLDKGYTF. The DNA of the CDR3 is TGTGCCAGCAGCGCCGTAGGGGGACAGGTTCTAGATAAGGGCTACACCTTC. The full variable domain, its missing parts supplied by reference TRBV7-9 and TRBJ1-2, is DTGVSQNPRHKITKRGQNVTFRCDPISEHNRLYWYRQTLGQGPEFLTYFQNEAQLEKSRLLSDRFSAERPKGSFSTLEIQRTEQGDSAMYLCASSAVGGQVLDKGYTFGSGTRLTVV.

This clone is termed hyperexpanded (1% or more). V and J are TRBV5-1 and TRBJ2-7, with TRBD1 identical over 7 bases. The length of the CDR3 is 16 residues. From germline, CDR1 is SGHRS and CDR2 YFSETQ. Losses at the gene ends were 0 bases for V and 0 bases for J; bases not matched to a gene: 6. The CDR3 sequence: CASSLDGQVISYEQYF. CDR3 nucleotide sequence: TGCGCCAGCAGCTTGGACGGACAGGTGATCTCCTACGAGCAGTACTTC.

The chain joins TRBV5-6 to TRBJ2-3; 10 nucleotides match TRBD2. Germline V CDR1 and CDR2: SGHDT, YYEEEE. This CDR3 is 16 amino acids long. Losses at the gene ends were 0 bases for V and 3 bases for J; bases not matched to a gene: 4. CDR3 amino acids: CASSLALAGVTDTQYF. The CDR3 DNA sequence: TGTGCCAGCAGCTTGGCTCTAGCGGGAGTTACAGATACGCAGTATTTT.

The genes are TRBV4-1 and TRBJ2-7, with TRBD1 matching 9 bases. The trim removed 6 bases at V and 7 bases at J, leaving 13 bases unmatched. The V gene's germline CDR1 is MGHRA and CDR2 YSYEKL. The CDR3 covers 15 residues. CDR3 nucleotides: TGCGCCAGCAGTCAAACCGGGACAGGGCTTCGAGAGCAGTACTTC. Amino acids: CASSQTGTGLREQYF.

The V gene is TRBV6-5, the J gene TRBJ2-1; D tentatively fits TRBD1 or TRBD2 (5 bases each). CDR1 and CDR2 (germline): MNHEY, SVGAGI. The V and J ends lost 2 bases and 4 bases respectively, with 12 bases between them. The CDR3 is 15 residues long. Written as DNA, the CDR3 is TGTGCCAGCAGTTACGCCCAGGGACCATACAATGAGCAGTTCTTC. Protein: CASSYAQGPYNEQFF.

The V and J genes are TRBV7-9 and TRBJ2-1; D possibly corresponds to TRBD2 (6 bases). The CDR3 has 14 amino acids. Trimming pared 8 bases from V and 6 bases from J, leaving 17 bases between. Germline assignment: CDR1 SEHNR and CDR2 FQNEAQ (reference sequence). For the CDR3, the DNA is TGTGCCAGCGAGATTCCGGGACTCTTCAATGAGCAGTTCTTC. Amino acid sequence: CASEIPGLFNEQFF.

The CDR3 is CASRGDFLGQETQYF. The CDR3 DNA reads as TGTGCCAGCCGTGGGGATTTCCTGGGTCAAGAGACCCAGTACTTC. The chain joins TRBV27 to TRBJ2-5; no reliable D call. Germline assignment: CDR1 MNHEY and CDR2 SMNVEV (reference sequence). Trimming cost V 8 bases and J 2 bases, with 18 bases left between them. The CDR3 has 15 residues.

The CDR3 protein is CASSYPRVRITGSTDTQYF. In nucleotides, the CDR3 is TGTGCCAGCAGTTACCCACGTGTTCGAATCACAGGGAGCACAGATACGCAGTATTTT. The chain combines TRBV28 with TRBJ2-3; D may be TRBD1 (6 bases). Trimming took 4 bases from V and 0 from J, leaving 23 bases between them. The CDR3 extends over 19 amino acids. Germline lookup yields CDR1 MDHEN and CDR2 SYDVKM.

This rearrangement joins TRBV7-6 to TRBJ2-7; the match to TRBD2 covers 7 bases. CDR3 length: 13 residues. Unmatched junction bases numbered 8, after V lost 5 bases and J lost 7 bases. Germline V gene sequence: CDR1 SGHVS, CDR2 FNYEAQ. CDR3 protein: CASSLTQREEQYF. The CDR3 DNA is TGTGCCAGCAGCCTGACGCAGCGGGAAGAGCAGTACTTC.